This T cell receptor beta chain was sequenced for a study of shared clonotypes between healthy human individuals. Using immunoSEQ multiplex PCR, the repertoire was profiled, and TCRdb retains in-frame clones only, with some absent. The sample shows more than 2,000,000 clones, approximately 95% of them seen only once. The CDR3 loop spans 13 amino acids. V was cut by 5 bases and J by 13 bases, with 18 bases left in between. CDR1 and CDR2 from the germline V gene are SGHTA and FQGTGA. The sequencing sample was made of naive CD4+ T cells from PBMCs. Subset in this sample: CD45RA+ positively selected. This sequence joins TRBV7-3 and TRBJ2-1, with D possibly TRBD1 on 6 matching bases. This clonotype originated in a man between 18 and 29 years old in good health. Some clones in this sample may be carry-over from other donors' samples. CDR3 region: CASSDRQGLSQFF. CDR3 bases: TGTGCCAGCAGCGATAGGCAGGGGCTTAGTCAGTTCTTC.